The 29 T cell receptor beta chains in this list originate from one sample, sequenced in a study of blood T cell repertoires in COVID-19. Here immunoSEQ multiplex PCR was the method, and the copy in TCRdb shows in-frame clones only, minus some. The profile shows 160,000 or so clones, 82% of them singletons. Sample: PBMCs or T cells enriched from blood (not recorded which). These receptors were collected from a man in his 60s who had recovered from COVID-19.

The rearrangement links TRBV6-5 to TRBJ1-5, with 8 nucleotides matching TRBD1. The germline gives CDR1 MNHEY, CDR2 SVGAGI. V shed 4 bases, J shed 7 bases, and the junction held 9 bases outside the gene matches. The CDR3 is 15 residues long. CDR3 in amino acids: CASSLGQGASQPQHF. The DNA of the CDR3 is TGTGCCAGCAGTTTAGGTCAGGGGGCTAGCCAGCCCCAGCATTTT.

The chain has TRBV28 and TRBJ1-6; D perhaps matches TRBD1 (5 bases). V was cut by 11 bases and J by 7 bases, with 24 bases left in between. The CDR3 consists of 16 residues. In germline, CDR1 is MDHEN, CDR2 SYDVKM. In DNA, the CDR3 is TGTGCCGGCGCCGTAGACTTCGGGGGGTTGAATTCACCCCTCCACTTT. This encodes CAGAVDFGGLNSPLHF.

This chain links TRBV27 with TRBJ2-5; TRBD2 matches at 8 bases. With 3 bases clipped from V and 5 bases from J, the junction kept 8 bases outside the gene matches. Germline V gene sequence: CDR1 MNHEY, CDR2 SMNVEV (reference sequence). This CDR3 has 15 residues. The CDR3 region has the DNA TGTGCCAGCAGTTTCGCGGGGGGCCTAATGGAGACCCAGTACTTC. The encoded protein is CASSFAGGLMETQYF.

This chain uses TRBV3-1 (or the pseudogene TRBV3-2) with TRBJ2-7; 9 bases fit TRBD2. With V trimmed by 1 base and J by 2 bases, 3 bases remained unmatched. Germline assignment: CDR1 LGHDT and CDR2 YNNKEL (reference sequence). The CDR3 extends over 15 amino acids. In DNA form, the CDR3 reads TGTGCCAGCAGCCAAGGGACTAGCGTACCCTACGAGCAGTACTTC. Translated: CASSQGTSVPYEQYF.

CDR3 loop: CASSKGTSSYEQYF. As DNA, the CDR3 is TGTGCCAGCAGCAAGGGGACTAGCTCCTACGAGCAGTACTTC. The chain uses TRBV6-5 and TRBJ2-7; 8 positions match TRBD2. The trim removed 6 bases at V and 0 bases at J, leaving 4 bases unmatched. The CDR3 contains 14 residues. Germline CDR1 and CDR2: MNHEY and SVGAGI.

The chain employs TRBV1 and TRBJ1-2. TRBV1 is noted as a pseudogene. This CDR3 contains 17 residues. The CDR3: CTSRSSPPGEEYYGYTF. For the CDR3, the DNA is TGCACCAGCAGATCTTCGCCCCCGGGAGAGGAATACTATGGCTACACCTTC.

V usage is TRBV7-9 and J usage is TRBJ1-3; D might be TRBD1 (5 bases). The CDR3 consists of 15 residues. Trimming left V 3 bases short and J 0 bases short, with 9 bases between. Germline V lookup: CDR1 SEHNR, CDR2 FQNEAQ (reference sequence). The CDR3: CASSFTGSSGNTIYF. CDR3 nucleotide sequence: TGTGCCAGCAGCTTTACAGGTTCCTCTGGAAACACCATATATTTT.

This clone appeared a few times. Different DNA sequences within this sample yield the same CDR3. This chain connects TRBV12-3 or TRBV12-4 to TRBJ2-7; maybe TRBD2 (5 bases). There are 13 residues in the CDR3. Trimming pared 7 bases from V and 5 bases from J, leaving 15 bases between. CDR3 protein: CASTRRGPDEQYF. CDR3 in DNA: TGTGCCAGCACCAGACGGGGTCCGGACGAGCAGTACTTC.

J is TRBJ2-1 and V is TRBV9, with 9 bases aligning to TRBD2. The CDR3 has 15 residues. V gave up 1 base and J gave up 8 bases; unmatched junction bases: 7. Germline loops: CDR1 SGDLS, CDR2 YYNGEE. CDR3 in amino acids: CASSVLAGDRDEQFF. CDR3 in DNA: TGTGCCAGCAGCGTATTAGCGGGAGATAGGGATGAGCAGTTCTTC.

This clone was picked up a small number of times. The chain has TRBV28 and TRBJ1-2, with a weak D call TRBD1 (5 bases). Germline CDR1 MDHEN, CDR2 SYDVKM. This CDR3 spans 13 amino acids. The germline V and J ends were trimmed by 3 bases and 4 bases, with 9 bases remaining between them. The CDR3 region has the DNA TGTGCCAGCAGTTTCTTAGACAGCTATGGCTACACCTTC. This sequence encodes CASSFLDSYGYTF.

The chain is built from TRBV7-2 and TRBJ1-2; TRBD1 agrees at 8 bases. Germline V gene data show CDR1 as SGHTA and CDR2 as FQGNSA. The CDR3 is 16 residues long. The V gene end was trimmed by 5 bases and the J gene end by 2 bases; junction bases not matched to a gene: 10. DNA for the CDR3: TGTGCCAGCAGCGTTACAGGACAGGGCTTAAACTATGGCTACACCTTC. It codes for CASSVTGQGLNYGYTF.

The chain uses TRBV9 and TRBJ2-7; TRBD1 agrees at 10 bases. The germline gives CDR1 SGDLS, CDR2 YYNGEE. The CDR3 contains 16 residues. The junction had 11 bases not matched to a gene; V was cut back by 3 bases and J by 5 bases. The CDR3 region has the DNA TGTGCCAGCAGCGGACGCTCGGGACAGGGGTCCCACGAGCAGTACTTC. Protein sequence: CASSGRSGQGSHEQYF.

This clone has just one count. The chain combines TRBV12-3 or TRBV12-4 with TRBJ2-3, with unresolved D. The V gene lost 3 bases and the J gene lost 5 bases, with 3 bases spanning the gap. This CDR3 contains 11 residues. The CDR3 region has the DNA TGTGCCAGCAGTTTCCGAGATACGCAGTATTTT. Protein product: CASSFRDTQYF.

The chain links TRBV11-2 to TRBJ2-1; 7 nucleotides line up with TRBD1. Germline values: CDR1 SGHAT, CDR2 FQNNGV. The CDR3 is made up of 16 amino acids. The trim removed 2 bases at V and 1 base at J, leaving 5 bases unmatched. The CDR3 loop reads CASSLSGGVSYNEQFF. DNA for the CDR3: TGTGCCAGCAGCTTATCAGGGGGTGTGTCCTACAATGAGCAGTTCTTC.

This CDR3 reads CASSLPFRGPSSYNEQFF. The CDR3 DNA reads TGTGCCAGCAGCTTGCCCTTTCGTGGGCCGAGCTCCTACAATGAGCAGTTCTTC. The chain is built from TRBV11-2 and TRBJ2-1, with D unresolved. Trimming stripped 3 bases from V and 0 bases from J, with 18 bases between. Germline V lookup: CDR1 SGHAT, CDR2 FQNNGV. The CDR3 extends over 18 amino acids.

Worth noting for this clone: An end of the junction does not agree with germline; a read error may underlie this. This sequence joins TRBV10-3 and TRBJ1-1, with TRBD1 matching over 8 bases. In germline, CDR1 is ENHRY, CDR2 SYGVKD. The CDR3 is 12 residues long. CDR3 bases: TGTGCCGTCAGGGGGCGCGGTCCTGAAGCTTTCTTT. It is translated as CAVRGRGPEAFF.

The J gene is TRBJ2-7, the V gene TRBV28; possibly TRBD1 for D (7 bases). Between the trimmed V and J ends, which lost 11 bases and 5 bases, there was a span of 13 bases. Germline V gene sequence: CDR1 MDHEN, CDR2 SYDVKM. The CDR3 is made up of 11 amino acids. DNA for the CDR3: TGTGCCGCACAGGGGAGGAACGAGCAGTACTTC. This gives the protein CAAQGRNEQYF.

The V and J genes are TRBV27 and TRBJ1-1; D not certain. From germline, CDR1 is MNHEY and CDR2 SMNVEV (reference sequence). V lost 1 base, J lost 4 bases, and 7 bases lay in between. This CDR3 comprises 13 residues. Written as DNA, the CDR3 is TGTGCCAGCAGTTTATTGTTCTTCACTGAAGCTTTCTTT. Translation gives CASSLLFFTEAFF.

The gene calls are TRBV5-1 and TRBJ2-3; the match to TRBD1 covers 8 bases. CDR3 length: 15 amino acids. The J segment lost 4 bases and the V segment lost 4 bases, leaving 8 bases of the junction unmatched. Germline V gives CDR1 SGHRS, CDR2 YFSETQ. The DNA for the CDR3 is TGCGCCAGCAGCCCGGAGGACAGGGAGGCAGATACGCAGTATTTT. This sequence encodes CASSPEDREADTQYF.

This sequence joins TRBV28 and TRBJ2-3, with TRBD1 matching 10 bases. J lost 5 bases, V lost 4 bases, and 6 bases had no gene match. This CDR3 has 15 residues. From germline, CDR1 is MDHEN and CDR2 SYDVKM. This CDR3 reads CASSWTGGRGDTQYF. The DNA of the CDR3 is TGTGCCAGCAGTTGGACAGGGGGTCGGGGAGATACGCAGTATTTT.

V usage is TRBV27 and J usage is TRBJ1-4; D uncertain. Germline lookup yields CDR1 MNHEY and CDR2 SMNVEV (reference sequence). The V end lost 4 bases, the J end lost 3 bases, and 18 bases lay between the germline ends. The CDR3 is 17 residues long. CDR3 in DNA: TGTGCCAGCAGTTCTAAAGCGGAGAGTTCGGCTAATGAAAAACTGTTTTTT. Amino acids: CASSSKAESSANEKLFF. The full variable domain, in which reference TRBV27 and TRBJ1-4 provide the parts outside the CDR3, is EAQVTQNPRYLITVTGKKLTVTCSQNMNHEYMSWYRQDPGLGLRQIYYSMNVEVTDKGDVPEGYKVSRKEKRNFPLILESPSPNQTSLYFCASSSKAESSANEKLFFGSGTQLSVL.

The chain has TRBV5-4 and TRBJ2-1; D may be TRBD2 (6 bases). The CDR3 sequence is 15 residues long. V shed 5 bases and J shed 0 bases, with 12 bases lying between them. Germline assignment: CDR1 SGHNT and CDR2 YYREEE (reference sequence). CDR3 bases: TGTGCCAGCAGGGGGGACGGGAGCTCCTACAATGAGCAGTTCTTC. It translates to CASRGDGSSYNEQFF. Based on the CDR3 plus reference TRBV5-4 and TRBJ2-1, the full variable domain is ETGVTQSPTHLIKTRGQQVTLRCSSQSGHNTVSWYQQALGQGPQFIFQYYREEENGRGNFPPRFSGLQFPNYSSELNVNALELDDSALYLCASRGDGSSYNEQFFGPGTRLTVL.

The rearrangement links TRBV6-5 to TRBJ1-2; 8 nucleotides match TRBD1. The V segment lost 6 bases and the J segment 3 bases; nucleotides outside the gene matches: 3. There are 13 residues in the CDR3. The germline gives CDR1 MNHEY, CDR2 SVGAGI. The CDR3: CASRQQGDYGYTF. CDR3 sequence (DNA): TGTGCCAGCAGACAACAGGGGGACTATGGCTACACCTTC.

The V and J genes are TRBV9 and TRBJ1-2; D is possibly TRBD1 (5 bases). The CDR3 is made up of 12 amino acids. V shed 4 bases and J shed 6 bases, with 10 bases lying between them. Germline loops: CDR1 SGDLS, CDR2 YYNGEE. The DNA of the CDR3 is TGTGCCAGCAGCAAGGGGCAGGATGGCTACACCTTC. It codes for CASSKGQDGYTF.

The V gene is TRBV9, the J gene TRBJ1-6, with D perhaps matching TRBD1 (6 bases). CDR3 length equals 15 residues. V gave up 1 base and J gave up 8 bases, with 13 bases separating them. The V gene's germline CDR1 is SGDLS and CDR2 YYNGEE. Here the CDR3 DNA reads TGTGCCAGCAGCGTAAACGGCAGGGGAGATTCACCCCTCCACTTT. It encodes CASSVNGRGDSPLHF.

The V call is TRBV9, the J call TRBJ2-3, with 9 bases matching TRBD2. J was trimmed by 2 bases and V by 3 bases; bases with no gene match: 13. From germline, CDR1 is SGDLS and CDR2 YYNGEE. The CDR3 is 18 residues long. CDR3 in amino acids: CASSGRGSGGASTDTQYF. As DNA, the CDR3 is TGTGCCAGCAGCGGTCGTGGTAGCGGGGGCGCCTCCACAGATACGCAGTATTTT.

The genes are TRBV5-4 and TRBJ2-7; TRBD1 might be the D (6 bases). This CDR3 contains 12 residues. Trimming stripped 7 bases from V and 3 bases from J, with 11 bases between. CDR1 is SGHNT and CDR2 is YYREEE in the germline V gene (reference sequence). The CDR3 nucleotides read TGTGCCAGCCGAGGGGGAAACTACGAGCAGTACTTC. It yields the protein CASRGGNYEQYF.

This clone was counted between two and nine times. V and J are TRBV19 and TRBJ1-4, with D tentatively TRBD1 (6 bases). The CDR3 is 16 amino acids. The V end lost 8 bases, the J end lost 0 bases, and 16 bases lay between the germline ends. Germline V gene data show CDR1 as LNHDA and CDR2 as SQIVND (reference sequence). CDR3 nucleotides: TGTGCCAGTGCCTGGACAGCTACCGCAACTAATGAAAAACTGTTTTTT. This encodes CASAWTATATNEKLFF.

The CDR3 DNA follows: TGTGCCAGCAGTTACCCAGGGGACTCTGGAAACACCATATATTTT. This gives the protein CASSYPGDSGNTIYF. This chain connects TRBV6-8 to TRBJ1-3, with D tentatively TRBD1 (6 bases). Trimming removed 2 bases at V and 0 bases at J, with 8 bases between. This CDR3 comprises 15 residues. The germline gives CDR1 MNHGY, CDR2 SAAAGT.